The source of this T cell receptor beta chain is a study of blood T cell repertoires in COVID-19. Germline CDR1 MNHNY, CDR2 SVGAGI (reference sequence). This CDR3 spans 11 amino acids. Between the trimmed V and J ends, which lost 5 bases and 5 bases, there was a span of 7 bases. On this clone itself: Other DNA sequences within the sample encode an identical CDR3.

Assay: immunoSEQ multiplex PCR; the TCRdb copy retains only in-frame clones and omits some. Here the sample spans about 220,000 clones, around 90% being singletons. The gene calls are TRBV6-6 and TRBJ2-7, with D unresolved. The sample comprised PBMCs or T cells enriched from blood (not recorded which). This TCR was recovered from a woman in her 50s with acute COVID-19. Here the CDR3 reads CASSPLHEQYF. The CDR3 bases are TGTGCCAGCAGTCCTCTCCACGAGCAGTACTTC.